One sample yielded the 25 T cell receptor beta chains listed below, sequenced in a study of T cell clones after liver transplantation. TCRdb's table, derived via immunoSEQ multiplex PCR, lists solely in-frame clones and lacks some. Of 68,000 or so clones listed, 92% are singletons. Here the sequenced sample was CD4+ T cells from blood, taken less than 28 months after liver transplant. The receptors stem from a human patient who received a liver transplant. Some T cells may be graft donor cells.

V usage is TRBV11-2 and J usage is TRBJ2-7; D is possibly TRBD1 (6 bases). Between the trimmed V and J ends, which lost 0 bases and 6 bases, there was a span of 12 bases. This CDR3 has 14 amino acids. CDR1 SGHAT and CDR2 FQNNGV come from the germline V gene. The CDR3, as DNA: TGTGCCAGCAGCTTAGATGGGCAGGGGACCGAGCAGTACTTC. Its protein product is CASSLDGQGTEQYF.

This rearrangement joins TRBV19 to TRBJ2-1, with TRBD2 matching over 11 bases. J gave up 5 bases and V 7 bases, and 7 bases lay outside the gene matches. CDR1 and CDR2 (germline): LNHDA, SQIVND (reference sequence). The CDR3 spans 15 residues. The CDR3 DNA follows: TGTGCCAGTAATCGTCAGGGACTAGCGGACAATGAGCAGTTCTTC. It translates to CASNRQGLADNEQFF.

This chain links TRBV7-2 with TRBJ2-5; no firm D call. The V end was cut by 3 bases, the J end by 2 bases, with 7 bases between. The length of the CDR3 is 13 residues. The germline gives CDR1 SGHTA, CDR2 FQGNSA. This CDR3 is CASSFNRQETQYF. The CDR3 region has the DNA TGTGCCAGCAGCTTTAATAGGCAAGAGACCCAGTACTTC.

This clone was found once. V is TRBV19 and J is TRBJ2-3, with 9 bases that match TRBD2. V was pared by 8 bases and J by 7 bases, with 10 bases of the junction left unmatched. The CDR3 loop spans 14 amino acids. Germline CDR1 is LNHDA and CDR2 is SQIVND (reference sequence). The CDR3 DNA reads as TGTGCCAGTTCCGCGGGAGGGCCTGATTATACGCAGTATTTT. Translated, it gives CASSAGGPDYTQYF. Filled out from reference TRBV19 and TRBJ2-3, the complete variable domain reads DGGITQSPKYLFRKEGQNVTLSCEQNLNHDAMYWYRQDPGQGLRLIYYSQIVNDFQKGDIAEGYSVSREKKESFPLTVTSAQKNPTAFYLCASSAGGPDYTQYFGPGTRLTVL.

This clone has a single count. The chain uses TRBV5-1 and TRBJ2-2, with D possibly matching TRBD2 (6 bases). Germline CDR1 and CDR2: SGHRS and YFSETQ. V lost 2 bases and J 5 bases, leaving 13 bases between the germline ends. This CDR3 spans 15 amino acids. CDR3 sequence reads: CASSFSAGWTGELFF. In nucleotides, the CDR3 is TGCGCCAGCAGCTTTTCGGCGGGATGGACCGGGGAGCTGTTTTTT.

This chain uses TRBV11-1 with TRBJ2-2; D may be TRBD1 (6 bases). V lost 5 bases and J lost 4, with 17 bases in between. The CDR3 is 16 amino acids. The germline CDR1 and CDR2 sequences are SGHAT and FQDESV (reference sequence). The CDR3 region is CASSASQGYSTGELFF. CDR3 in DNA: TGTGCCAGCAGCGCTAGTCAGGGGTACAGCACCGGGGAGCTGTTTTTT. Full variable domain (missing parts from reference TRBV11-1 and TRBJ2-2): EAEVAQSPRYKITEKSQAVAFWCDPISGHATLYWYRQILGQGPELLVQFQDESVVDDSQLPKDRFSAERLKGVDSTLKIQPAELGDSAMYLCASSASQGYSTGELFFGEGSRLTVL.

The CDR3 region has the DNA TGTGCCAGCAGTTACTCGATAGGGGAGCTGTTTTTT. It codes for CASSYSIGELFF. The genes are TRBV6-5 and TRBJ2-2; D unclear. Trimming took off 0 bases at V and 8 bases at J, with 4 bases between the two ends. Germline-derived CDR1 and CDR2 are MNHEY and SVGAGI. The CDR3 runs to 12 residues.

The V gene is TRBV5-1, the J gene TRBJ2-7; 8 nucleotides agree with TRBD1. With V trimmed by 0 bases and J by 2 bases, 7 bases remained unmatched. The CDR3 covers 16 residues. Germline V gene lookup returns CDR1 SGHRS and CDR2 YFSETQ. CDR3 residues: CASSLGGTGITYEQYF. The CDR3 nucleotides are TGCGCCAGCAGCTTGGGGGGGACAGGAATAACCTACGAGCAGTACTTC.

This chain links TRBV4-1 with TRBJ2-7, with TRBD1 matching 7 bases. J was trimmed by 6 bases and V by 1 base; bases with no gene match: 9. Germline V CDR1 and CDR2: MGHRA, YSYEKL. This CDR3 has 15 residues. The CDR3 DNA reads as TGCGCCAGCAGCCAAGGAGACAGGGACGGTCGCGAGCAGTACTTC. It translates to CASSQGDRDGREQYF.

The chain joins TRBV6-1 to TRBJ2-1, with TRBD2 identical over 11 bases. J was trimmed by 5 bases and V by 5 bases; bases with no gene match: 5. The CDR3 is 15 residues long. The germline V gene has CDR1 MNHNS and CDR2 SASEGT. CDR3 DNA sequence: TGTGCCAGCAGTTTGGGACTAGCGGCCAACAATGAGCAGTTCTTC. Its translation is CASSLGLAANNEQFF.

As DNA, the CDR3 is TGTGCCAGCAGCGATACGATAGCTCCTTTCGAGCAGTACTTC. This sequence encodes CASSDTIAPFEQYF. The gene calls are TRBV7-2 and TRBJ2-7, with D uncertain. Germline V CDR1 and CDR2: SGHTA, FQGNSA. Trimming stripped 5 bases from V and 6 bases from J, with 17 bases between. The CDR3 contains 14 residues.

The DNA for the CDR3 is TGCGCCAGCAGCCAAGATACGGCGAAGGGCGGTACGGCTTTCTTT. It encodes CASSQDTAKGGTAFF. The genes are TRBV4-1 and TRBJ1-1; no reliable D call. Deletions cut 0 bases from V and 11 bases from J, with 19 bases between. Germline V gives CDR1 MGHRA, CDR2 YSYEKL. This CDR3 comprises 15 residues.

As DNA, the CDR3 is TGTGCCAGCAGCTTAACGGCTAGCGGGAGGACTGAGCAGTTCTTC. This sequence encodes CASSLTASGRTEQFF. The rearrangement uses TRBV7-2 and TRBJ2-1; the match to TRBD2 covers 11 bases. Germline V gene data show CDR1 as SGHTA and CDR2 as FQGNSA. V dropped 2 bases and J dropped 9; count of bases not matched to a gene: 6. The CDR3 sequence is 15 residues long.

The gene calls are TRBV19 and TRBJ2-7; 7 nucleotides match TRBD1. CDR3 length: 15 residues. Germline V CDR1 and CDR2: LNHDA, SQIVND (reference sequence). V lost 1 base, J lost 3 bases, and 6 bases stayed unmatched. CDR3 nucleotides: TGTGCCAGTAGTATAGGAGGGGGCTCGGTCTACGAGCAGTACTTC. Amino acid sequence: CASSIGGGSVYEQYF.

This clone appeared once. The CDR3 sequence: CASSLDRQGSGELFF. The CDR3 nucleotides are TGTGCCAGCAGCTTAGACCGACAGGGATCCGGGGAGCTGTTTTTT. The chain employs TRBV11-3 and TRBJ2-2; 7 nucleotides agree with TRBD1. J lost 6 bases, V lost 0 bases, and 4 bases had no gene match. Looked up from germline, CDR1 is SGHNT and CDR2 is YENEEA. The CDR3 consists of 15 residues.

This clone was recorded only once. This rearrangement joins TRBV19 to TRBJ2-3, with 16 bases that match TRBD2. Losses at the gene ends were 4 bases for V and 4 bases for J; bases not matched to a gene: 5. Germline V lookup: CDR1 LNHDA, CDR2 SQIVND (reference sequence). The CDR3 is 17 amino acids. In nucleotides, the CDR3 is TGTGCCAGTAGTACGGGGACTAGCGGGAGGGGGGCAGATACGCAGTATTTT. Translating gives CASSTGTSGRGADTQYF. Full variable domain (remainder filled in from reference TRBV19 and TRBJ2-3): DGGITQSPKYLFRKEGQNVTLSCEQNLNHDAMYWYRQDPGQGLRLIYYSQIVNDFQKGDIAEGYSVSREKKESFPLTVTSAQKNPTAFYLCASSTGTSGRGADTQYFGPGTRLTVL.

The V and J genes are TRBV10-2 and TRBJ2-1; tentatively, D is TRBD2 (5 bases). V was clipped by 6 bases and J by 9 bases, with 15 bases between them. The CDR3 contains 13 residues. In germline, CDR1 is WSHSY, CDR2 SAAADI. CDR3 DNA: TGCGCCAGCAGAAAGGACTGGAGTTCTGAGCAGTTCTTC. Amino acids: CASRKDWSSEQFF.

This chain connects TRBV6-1 to TRBJ2-7, with D unclear. Trimming removed 2 bases from V and 2 bases from J, with 10 bases in between. The CDR3 totals 14 residues. The germline V gene encodes CDR1 MNHNS and CDR2 SASEGT. CDR3 region: CASSEWPDTYEQYF. The CDR3 DNA reads TGTGCCAGCAGTGAATGGCCAGACACCTACGAGCAGTACTTC.

The gene calls are TRBV4-2 and TRBJ2-3, with 7 nucleotides matching TRBD2. CDR1 LGHNA and CDR2 YNFKEQ come from the germline V gene. V lost 6 bases, J lost 6 bases, and 6 bases stayed unmatched. There are 13 residues in the CDR3. CDR3 residues: CASRTGGVDTQYF. As DNA, the CDR3 is TGTGCCAGCAGGACTGGGGGGGTGGATACGCAGTATTTT.

This clone was seen only once. The V and J genes are TRBV2 and TRBJ2-3; 9 nucleotides line up with TRBD2. In germline, CDR1 is SNHLY, CDR2 FYNNEI. V dropped 6 bases and J dropped 5; count of bases not matched to a gene: 3. This CDR3 has 13 amino acids. Here the CDR3 DNA reads TGTGCCAGCAGCGGCGGGAGGGAAGATACGCAGTATTTT. It is translated as CASSGGREDTQYF.

This chain connects TRBV7-2 to TRBJ2-7, with D perhaps being TRBD1 or TRBD2 (5 bases each). CDR1 and CDR2 from the germline V gene are SGHTA and FQGNSA. This CDR3 region has 15 residues. Trimming removed 3 bases from V and 4 bases from J, with 16 bases in between. CDR3 amino acids: CASSLQGISGYEQYF. CDR3 sequence (DNA): TGTGCCAGCAGCTTGCAGGGTATTTCGGGATACGAGCAGTACTTC. The full variable domain, its missing parts supplied by reference TRBV7-2 and TRBJ2-7, is GAGVSQSPSNKVTEKGKDVELRCDPISGHTALYWYRQSLGQGLEFLIYFQGNSAPDKSGLPSDRFSAERTGGSVSTLTIQRTQQEDSAVYLCASSLQGISGYEQYFGPGTRLTVT.

The gene calls are TRBV28 and TRBJ2-3; TRBD2 aligns across 8 bases. The trim removed 0 bases at V and 1 base at J, leaving 6 bases unmatched. This CDR3 is 17 amino acids long. Per the germline V gene, CDR1 is MDHEN and CDR2 is SYDVKM. The CDR3 protein is CASSLWRLAIGTDTQYF. CDR3 DNA sequence: TGTGCCAGCAGTTTATGGAGACTAGCGATAGGCACAGATACGCAGTATTTT.

The chain has TRBV11-2 and TRBJ2-1; possible D gene TRBD2, 6 bases. Germline assignment: CDR1 SGHAT and CDR2 FQNNGV. Trimming pared 3 bases from V and 4 bases from J, leaving 10 bases between. The CDR3 sequence is 14 residues long. Here the CDR3 reads CASSLTRTYNEQFF. CDR3 bases: TGTGCCAGCAGCTTGACTAGGACTTACAATGAGCAGTTCTTC.

The chain combines TRBV2 with TRBJ2-3, with 9 bases that match TRBD1. The CDR3 covers 13 residues. Germline CDR1 is SNHLY and CDR2 is FYNNEI. Germline trimming cut 8 bases from V and 1 base from J; bases unmatched to any gene: 1. The CDR3 region has the DNA TGTGCCAGCCGGGACAGGGGCACAGATACGCAGTATTTT. Translation gives CASRDRGTDTQYF.

The V and J genes are TRBV19 and TRBJ1-4; D not certain. CDR1 is LNHDA and CDR2 is SQIVND in the germline V gene (reference sequence). Trimming cost V 3 bases and J 0 bases, with 8 bases left between them. There are 15 residues in the CDR3. CDR3 coding DNA: TGTGCCAGTAGTATGGAAAGGGCAACTAATGAAAAACTGTTTTTT. This sequence encodes CASSMERATNEKLFF.